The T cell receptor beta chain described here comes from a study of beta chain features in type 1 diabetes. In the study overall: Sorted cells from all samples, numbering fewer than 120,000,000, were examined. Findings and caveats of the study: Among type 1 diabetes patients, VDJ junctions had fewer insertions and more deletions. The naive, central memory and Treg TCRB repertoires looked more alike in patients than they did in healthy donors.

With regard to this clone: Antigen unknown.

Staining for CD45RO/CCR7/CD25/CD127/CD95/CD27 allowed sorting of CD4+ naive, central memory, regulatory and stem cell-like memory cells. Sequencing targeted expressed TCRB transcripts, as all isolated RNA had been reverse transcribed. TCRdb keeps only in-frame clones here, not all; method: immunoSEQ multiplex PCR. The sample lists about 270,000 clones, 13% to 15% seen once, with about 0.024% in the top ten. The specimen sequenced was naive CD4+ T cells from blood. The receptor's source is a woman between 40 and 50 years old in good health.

The CDR3 DNA reads as TGTGCCAGCAGTTACGGAGAGACCCAGTACTTC. Protein: CASSYGETQYF. The chain carries TRBV7-2 and TRBJ2-5; D gene ambiguous. Per germline, CDR1 SGHTA and CDR2 FQGNSA. The CDR3 sequence is 11 residues long. Trimming pared 6 bases from V and 4 bases from J, leaving 6 bases between.